Listed here is a single T cell receptor beta chain. Its specificity is not known. Germline is not matched at one junction end, which may reflect a read error. Germline values: CDR1 SEHNR, CDR2 FQNEAQ (reference sequence). The CDR3 is made up of 12 amino acids. This sample is drawn from a study of cytomegalovirus exposure and HLA in healthy donors. Study results and caveats: In vitro experiments confirmed that a few CMV-associated chains were specific for CMV antigens.

60 Vbeta and 13 Jbeta primers were used in PCR. Authors' analysis steps: A follow-up analysis tallied 73 million or so unique TCR beta chains, approximately 10 million shared. The method was immunoSEQ multiplex PCR; TCRdb's version includes in-frame clones alone and lacks a portion of them. V and J calls and clone size follow that table, whereas D and trimming were derived from the DNA. The repertoire holds more than 90,000 clones, with less than 80% as singletons. The rearrangement links TRBV7-9 to TRBJ2-7; D call uncertain. The sequence was obtained from a man in his forties or fifties in good health and CMV-seronegative. Sequenced sample: PBMCs. In nucleotides, the CDR3 is TGTTCCAGCAGCTTAGGAGCTTACGAGCAGTACTTC. Translated: CSSSLGAYEQYF.